Below are 16 T cell receptor beta chains sequenced from a single sample in a study of cytomegalovirus exposure and HLA in healthy donors. The PCR made use of 60 Vbeta and 13 Jbeta primers. Sequencing used immunoSEQ multiplex PCR; TCRdb keeps in-frame clones, though not all of them. The repertoire holds a few hundred thousand clones, with roughly four fifths as singletons. The material sequenced was PBMCs. The receptors here all came from a woman between 55 and 75 years old in good health and CMV-seropositive.

The chain employs TRBV7-9 and TRBJ1-1; D remains ambiguous. V lost 5 bases and J lost 4, with 11 bases in between. Per the germline V gene, CDR1 is SEHNR and CDR2 is FQNEAQ (reference sequence). The CDR3 covers 13 residues. CDR3 coding DNA: TGTGCCAGCAGCCTACCGGGTATCACTGAAGCTTTCTTT. Its translation is CASSLPGITEAFF. Looking up the rest from reference TRBV7-9 and TRBJ1-1 gives the full variable domain: DTGVSQNPRHKITKRGQNVTFRCDPISEHNRLYWYRQTLGQGPEFLTYFQNEAQLEKSRLLSDRFSAERPKGSFSTLEIQRTEQGDSAMYLCASSLPGITEAFFGQGTRLTVV.

The chain links TRBV9 to TRBJ1-4, with 9 bases identical to TRBD1. Germline V gives CDR1 SGDLS, CDR2 YYNGEE. Trimming cost V 4 bases and J 3 bases; bases outside gene matches: 4. The CDR3 sequence is 15 residues long. The CDR3 nucleotides are TGTGCCAGCAGCCAACAGGGGGCCGCTAATGAAAAACTGTTTTTT. This sequence encodes CASSQQGAANEKLFF.

For this clone: Relative to the germline gene, one junction end is altered; a read error may explain this. The chain employs TRBV7-2 and TRBJ2-1; D is perhaps TRBD2 (7 bases). CDR1 is SGHTA and CDR2 is FQGNSA in the germline V gene. The CDR3 sequence is 17 residues long. DNA of the CDR3: TGTGCCAGCAGTTTAGCATTAGGGGGGGGGTTACTTAATGAGCAGTTCTTC. Encoded protein: CASSLALGGGLLNEQFF.

CDR3 DNA sequence: TGTGCTAGTGGTCGACAGGGGAGGAACACCGGGGAGCTGTTTTTT. This encodes CASGRQGRNTGELFF. V usage is TRBV12-5 and J usage is TRBJ2-2, with 8 bases aligning to TRBD1. Germline assignment: CDR1 LGHNT and CDR2 FRNRAP. This CDR3 has 15 amino acids. V was clipped by 5 bases and J by 1 base; unmatched bases: 3.

This chain connects TRBV15 to TRBJ2-6, with D possibly matching TRBD2 (6 bases). V shed 4 bases and J shed 2 bases, with 15 bases lying between them. Germline V gives CDR1 LNHNV, CDR2 YYDKDF (reference sequence). The CDR3 is made up of 17 amino acids. This CDR3 is CATSKRREAPGANVLTF. The CDR3 bases are TGTGCCACCAGCAAGAGGAGGGAGGCACCTGGGGCCAACGTCCTGACTTTC.

The chain joins TRBV2 to TRBJ1-1; D is possibly TRBD1 (6 bases). V was trimmed by 6 bases and J by 3 bases, leaving 20 bases between them. CDR3 length: 16 residues. Germline CDR1 is SNHLY and CDR2 is FYNNEI. CDR3 coding DNA: TGTGCCAGCAGAGGCTCTTTTTTACAGGGCTACACTGAAGCTTTCTTT. The encoded protein is CASRGSFLQGYTEAFF.

This clone occurred a few times. The CDR3 loop is CASSDPQGSDTQYF. The CDR3, as DNA: TGCGCCAGCAGTGATCCTCAGGGATCAGATACGCAGTATTTT. This chain joins TRBV5-1 and TRBJ2-3; a possible D gene is TRBD1 (5 bases). V lost 5 bases to trimming and J lost 4 bases, with 14 bases between them. This CDR3 comprises 14 residues. Germline lookup yields CDR1 SGHRS and CDR2 YFSETQ.

This clone is categorized as medium-sized. This chain joins TRBV5-6 and TRBJ1-2; D might be TRBD1 (5 bases). V was clipped by 2 bases and J by 6 bases, with 14 bases between them. Germline-derived CDR1 and CDR2 are SGHDT and YYEEEE. The CDR3 has 14 residues. In DNA, the CDR3 is TGTGCCAGCAGCTTTCAAACGGGAGGGGATGGCTACACCTTC. This sequence encodes CASSFQTGGDGYTF.

The chain couples TRBV29-1 to TRBJ1-1; D is unclear. The V end lost 7 bases, the J end lost 1 base, and 13 bases lay between the germline ends. The CDR3 loop spans 13 amino acids. From germline, CDR1 is SQVTM and CDR2 ANQGSEA. The CDR3 is CSGSRRGNTEAFF. Written as DNA, the CDR3 is TGCAGCGGATCTAGGCGGGGGAACACTGAAGCTTTCTTT.

The chain couples TRBV5-1 to TRBJ1-3; D perhaps matches TRBD1 (6 bases). V shed 4 bases and J shed 2 bases, with 13 bases lying between them. CDR1 and CDR2 (germline): SGHRS, YFSETQ. The CDR3 sequence is 15 residues long. For the CDR3, the DNA is TGCGCCAGCAGCCAGACTCAGGGGCCTGGAAACACCATATATTTT. This gives the protein CASSQTQGPGNTIYF.

V and J are TRBV7-9 and TRBJ2-7; 7 positions agree with TRBD2. The ends lost 5 bases at V and 6 bases at J; junction bases unmatched: 4. Germline CDR1 is SEHNR and CDR2 is FQNEAQ (reference sequence). This CDR3 region has 12 residues. As DNA, the CDR3 is TGTGCCAGCAGCGGGGGGGTCCTCGAGCAGTACTTC. It codes for CASSGGVLEQYF.

V is TRBV19 and J is TRBJ1-5, with 8 positions matching TRBD1. Germline V gene lookup returns CDR1 LNHDA and CDR2 SQIVND (reference sequence). After removal of 5 bases from V and 5 bases from J, the junction contained 5 bases not matched to a gene. This CDR3 spans 14 amino acids. The CDR3 nucleotides read TGTGCCAGTAGTGGAGGCAGGGGGCATCAGCCCCAGCATTTT. Translating gives CASSGGRGHQPQHF.

This chain uses TRBV12-5 with TRBJ2-6; D is perhaps TRBD2 (5 bases). Germline loops: CDR1 LGHNT, CDR2 FRNRAP. V dropped 0 bases and J dropped 2 bases, with 8 bases sitting between them. CDR3 length equals 16 residues. Written as DNA, the CDR3 is TGTGCTAGTGGTTTGGTTGTGGGAGCTGGGGCCAACGTCCTGACTTTC. This sequence encodes CASGLVVGAGANVLTF.

V usage is TRBV15 and J usage is TRBJ1-3; D is undetermined. The V end was cut by 0 bases, the J end by 0 bases, with 24 bases between. The CDR3 sequence is 21 residues long. Germline CDR1 LNHNV, CDR2 YYDKDF (reference sequence). CDR3 nucleotides: TGTGCCACCAGCAGAGATTACCCCTACCGCGGCCGGAGACTCTCTGGAAACACCATATATTTT. It encodes CATSRDYPYRGRRLSGNTIYF.

This clone was counted a single time. The gene calls are TRBV19 and TRBJ2-3, with 8 bases matching TRBD2. V shed 3 bases, J shed 0 bases, and the junction held 5 bases outside the gene matches. The CDR3 is made up of 16 amino acids. The V gene's germline CDR1 is LNHDA and CDR2 SQIVND (reference sequence). DNA for the CDR3: TGTGCCAGTAGTATTAGGCTAGCGGGCAGCACAGATACGCAGTATTTT. Residues: CASSIRLAGSTDTQYF.

The V call is TRBV2, the J call TRBJ1-4; D call uncertain. Germline loops: CDR1 SNHLY, CDR2 FYNNEI. Trimming stripped 3 bases from V and 11 bases from J, with 16 bases between. The CDR3 length is 14 residues. The CDR3 here is CASSEASPAGKLFF. The DNA for the CDR3 is TGTGCCAGCAGTGAGGCCAGCCCCGCGGGTAAACTGTTTTTT.